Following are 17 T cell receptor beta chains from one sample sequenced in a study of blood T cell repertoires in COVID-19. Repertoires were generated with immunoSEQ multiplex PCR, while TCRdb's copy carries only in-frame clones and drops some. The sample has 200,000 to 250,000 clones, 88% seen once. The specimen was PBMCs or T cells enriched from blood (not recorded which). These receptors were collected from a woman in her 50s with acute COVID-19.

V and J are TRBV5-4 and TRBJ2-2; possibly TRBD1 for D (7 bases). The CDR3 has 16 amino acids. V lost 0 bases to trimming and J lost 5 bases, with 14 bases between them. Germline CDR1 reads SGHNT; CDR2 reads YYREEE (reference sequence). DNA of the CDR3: TGTGCCAGCAGCTTGGCCGGAGGGGGCTGGACCGGGGAGCTGTTTTTT. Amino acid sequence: CASSLAGGGWTGELFF.

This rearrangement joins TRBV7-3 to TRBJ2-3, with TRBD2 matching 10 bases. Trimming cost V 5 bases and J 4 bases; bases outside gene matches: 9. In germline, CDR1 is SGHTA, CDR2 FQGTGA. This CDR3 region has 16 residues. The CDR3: CASSQRALAGADTQYF. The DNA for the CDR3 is TGTGCCAGCAGCCAAAGGGCCCTAGCGGGAGCAGATACGCAGTATTTT.

CDR3 in DNA: TGTGCCAGTAGTATTAGTCTCTATGGCTACACCTTC. Its translation is CASSISLYGYTF. The J gene is TRBJ1-2, the V gene TRBV19; D unclear. CDR1 and CDR2 (germline): LNHDA, SQIVND (reference sequence). Trimming took off 3 bases at V and 4 bases at J, with 6 bases between the two ends. This CDR3 is 12 amino acids long.

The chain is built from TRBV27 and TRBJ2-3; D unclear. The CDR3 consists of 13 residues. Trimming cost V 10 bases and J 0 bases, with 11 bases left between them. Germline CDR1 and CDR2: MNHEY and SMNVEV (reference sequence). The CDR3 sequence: CATRIASTDTQYF. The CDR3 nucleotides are TGTGCCACTAGGATAGCTAGCACAGATACGCAGTATTTT.

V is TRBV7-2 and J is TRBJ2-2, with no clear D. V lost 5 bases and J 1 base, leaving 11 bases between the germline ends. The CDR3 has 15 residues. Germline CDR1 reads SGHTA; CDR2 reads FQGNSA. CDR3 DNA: TGTGCCAGCAGCCCGACGGGTATGAACACCGGGGAGCTGTTTTTT. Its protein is CASSPTGMNTGELFF. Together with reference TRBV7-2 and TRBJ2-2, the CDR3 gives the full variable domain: GAGVSQSPSNKVTEKGKDVELRCDPISGHTALYWYRQSLGQGLEFLIYFQGNSAPDKSGLPSDRFSAERTGGSVSTLTIQRTQQEDSAVYLCASSPTGMNTGELFFGEGSRLTVL.

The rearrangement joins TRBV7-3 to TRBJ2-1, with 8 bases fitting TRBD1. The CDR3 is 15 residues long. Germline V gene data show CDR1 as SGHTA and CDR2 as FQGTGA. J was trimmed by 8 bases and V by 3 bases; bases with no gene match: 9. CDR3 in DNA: TGTGCCAGCAGCTTTTCCGGACAGGGAATGGATGAGCAGTTCTTC. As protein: CASSFSGQGMDEQFF.

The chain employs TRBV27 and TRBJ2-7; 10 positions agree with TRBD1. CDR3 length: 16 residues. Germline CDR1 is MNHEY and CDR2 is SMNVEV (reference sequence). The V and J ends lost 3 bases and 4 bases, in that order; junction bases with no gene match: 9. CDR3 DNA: TGTGCCAGCAGTTTCCTACGGGGACAGGGGACTTACGAGCAGTACTTC. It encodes CASSFLRGQGTYEQYF.

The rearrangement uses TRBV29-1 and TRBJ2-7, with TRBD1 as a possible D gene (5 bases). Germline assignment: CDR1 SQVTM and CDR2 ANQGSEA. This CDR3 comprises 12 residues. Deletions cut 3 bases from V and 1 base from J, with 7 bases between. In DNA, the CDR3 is TGCAGCGTTGAGACAGATTCCTACGAGCAGTACTTC. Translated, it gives CSVETDSYEQYF.

The CDR3 DNA reads as TGTGCCAGCAGCCCCGGGACTAGCGGATACGAGCAGTACTTC. Protein: CASSPGTSGYEQYF. V usage is TRBV7-9 and J usage is TRBJ2-7, with 11 bases fitting TRBD2. The CDR3 is 14 residues long. Per germline, CDR1 SEHNR and CDR2 FQNEAQ (reference sequence). The J segment lost 4 bases and the V segment lost 5 bases, leaving 4 bases of the junction unmatched. The complete variable domain, with remaining parts taken from reference TRBV7-9 and TRBJ2-7, reads DTGVSQNPRHKITKRGQNVTFRCDPISEHNRLYWYRQTLGQGPEFLTYFQNEAQLEKSRLLSDRFSAERPKGSFSTLEIQRTEQGDSAMYLCASSPGTSGYEQYFGPGTRLTVT.

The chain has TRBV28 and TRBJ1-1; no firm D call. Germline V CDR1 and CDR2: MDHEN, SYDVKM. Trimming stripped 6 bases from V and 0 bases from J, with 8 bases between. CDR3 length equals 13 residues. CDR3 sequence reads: CASSPRLNTEAFF. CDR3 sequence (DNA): TGTGCCAGCAGCCCCCGTTTGAACACTGAAGCTTTCTTT.

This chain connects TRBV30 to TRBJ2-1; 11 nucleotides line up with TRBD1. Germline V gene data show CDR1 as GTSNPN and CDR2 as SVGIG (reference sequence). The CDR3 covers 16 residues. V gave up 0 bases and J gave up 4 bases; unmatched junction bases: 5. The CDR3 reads CAWSVLGDRGYNEQFF. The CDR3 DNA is TGTGCCTGGAGTGTACTAGGGGACAGGGGGTACAATGAGCAGTTCTTC.

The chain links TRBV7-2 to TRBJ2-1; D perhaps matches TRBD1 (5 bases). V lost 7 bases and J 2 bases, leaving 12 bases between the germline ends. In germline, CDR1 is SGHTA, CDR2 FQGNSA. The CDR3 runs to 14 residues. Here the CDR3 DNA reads TGTGCCAGCACCCACAGGCGAACCTACAATGAGCAGTTCTTC. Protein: CASTHRRTYNEQFF.

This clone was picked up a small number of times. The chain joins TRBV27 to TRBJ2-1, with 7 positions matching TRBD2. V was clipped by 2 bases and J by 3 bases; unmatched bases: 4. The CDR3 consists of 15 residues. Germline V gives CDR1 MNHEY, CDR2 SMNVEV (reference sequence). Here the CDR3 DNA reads TGTGCCAGCAGTTTAGGGGGGGACTTCTACAATGAGCAGTTCTTC. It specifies CASSLGGDFYNEQFF.

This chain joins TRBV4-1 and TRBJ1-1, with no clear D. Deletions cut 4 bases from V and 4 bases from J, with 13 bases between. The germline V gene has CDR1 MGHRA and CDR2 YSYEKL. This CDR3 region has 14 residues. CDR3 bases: TGCGCCAGCAGCCCCCGCGGGCAAGTCACTGAAGCTTTCTTT. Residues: CASSPRGQVTEAFF.

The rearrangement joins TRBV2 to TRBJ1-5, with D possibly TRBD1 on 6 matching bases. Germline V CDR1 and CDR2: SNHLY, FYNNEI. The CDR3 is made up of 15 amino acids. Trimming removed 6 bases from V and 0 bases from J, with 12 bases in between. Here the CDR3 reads CASRGGTNSNQPQHF. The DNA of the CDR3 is TGTGCCAGCAGGGGGGGGACAAATAGCAATCAGCCCCAGCATTTT.

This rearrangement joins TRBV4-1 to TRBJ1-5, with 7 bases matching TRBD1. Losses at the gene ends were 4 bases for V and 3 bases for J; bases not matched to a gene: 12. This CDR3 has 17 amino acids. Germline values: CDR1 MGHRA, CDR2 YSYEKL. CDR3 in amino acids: CASSPDEPGGTNQPQHF. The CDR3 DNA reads TGCGCCAGCAGCCCAGACGAGCCAGGGGGGACCAATCAGCCCCAGCATTTT.

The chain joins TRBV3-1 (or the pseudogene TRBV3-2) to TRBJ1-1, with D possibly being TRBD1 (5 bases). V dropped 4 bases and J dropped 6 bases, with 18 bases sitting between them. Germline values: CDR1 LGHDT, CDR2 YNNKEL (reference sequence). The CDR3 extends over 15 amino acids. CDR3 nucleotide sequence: TGTGCCAGCAGCCCCCGGACGGCGGGGGTTGCTGAAGCTTTCTTT. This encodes CASSPRTAGVAEAFF.